This T cell receptor (beta chain) was documented in a study of graft-versus-host responses after intestinal transplantation (dated by TCRdb to the early 2020s). About the full investigation: Recipients received multivisceral, liver-intestinal, or isolated intestinal transplants. Every recipient was given anti-thymocyte globulin induction, followed by roughly 3 years of maintenance tacrolimus and steroids. To identify alloreactive clones, pre-transplant mixed lymphocyte reaction products were sequenced and then compared with unstimulated pre-transplant donor and recipient T cells. A peak of at least 4% donor T cells among recipient peripheral blood mononuclear cells was the definition used for donor T cell macrochimerism. Instead of going to the commercial service, samples from a few later patients were sequenced in-house on an Illumina MiSeq and processed with MiXCR. Of the roughly 24 intestinal transplant recipients enrolled in the cohort, one of whom was a retransplant, a few patients without pretransplant specimens were excluded. Bulk TCR-beta CDR3 sequencing was used to track graft-versus-host and host-versus-graft alloreactive T cell clones in the graft, circulation and bone marrow after intestinal transplantation.

The library was built by means of the immunoSEQ multiplex PCR assay. For most patients, genomic DNA was subjected to high-throughput TCR-beta CDR3 sequencing by Adaptive Biotechnologies. The paper's data handling went like this. Adaptive's ImmunoSEQ software supplied the TCR sequencing data for more than 15 patients, while MiXCR and VDJtools were used to process a few other patients. Because the origin of CDR3 nucleotide sequences shared between donor and recipient could not be assigned, those sequences were removed. At least 2-fold expansion over unstimulated cells and a minimum CFSE-low frequency of 0.002% (template counts) or 0.001% (read counts) were required for clones to be classified as alloreactive. Mappable clones were those detected in sequenced pre-transplant spleen, lymph node, or MLR CFSE-low populations of the donor or recipient. The cumulative frequency of alloreactive clones was calculated as a percentage of all sequences, weighted by copy number. Drawn from immuneACCESS, this table holds only the in-frame rearrangements with V and J called that TCRdb kept. Clones are partly lost; checked studies trace under half to an unresolved V gene and leave the rest unexplained. The DNA gave D and trimming, while V, J and clone size come from that table. Across this sample there are some 40,000 clones, with approximately 89% seen only once. The top ten clones comprise around 6.8% of the sample.

Concerning this clone itself: The antigen it recognizes is unknown. Per-base qualities were not stored, and no clone one base away is much larger.

The germline V gene (reference sequence) sets CDR1 to SEHNR and CDR2 to FQNEAQ. The junction shows trimming of 10 bases on V and 6 bases on J, plus 19 bases between the germline ends. Measured from the cysteine to the phenylalanine, the CDR3 is 13 residues long. The sequence is cut down to CDR3 DNA, 39 bases in frame from base 1. Study-wide findings and limitations: Early after transplant, peak levels of circulating GvH clones were associated with declines in HvG clones. GvH clones turned up in recipient bone marrow, with some appearing earlier in ileal mucosa or blood, a pattern consistent with an intestinal mucosal origin. In the allografts of patients with donor T cell macrochimerism, GvH to HvG T cell clonal ratios were high. The conclusions were limited by the relatively low number and heterogeneity of the intestinal transplant patients.

Blood samples were collected up to 4 times in the first month after transplant and then at least monthly when available. The chain is made from TRBV7-9 and TRBJ2-7; the D segment is perhaps TRBD1 or TRBD2, each sharing 5 matched bases. Specimen: PBMCs, collected around 270 days after transplant. The sequence derives from a human patient who received an intestinal transplant, so some T cells may come from the graft donor. In nucleotides, the sequence is TGTGCCATCGGTGCAGGGTTCGAGGGCGAGCAGTACTTC. This yields the protein CAIGAGFEGEQYF.